A single sample gave rise to the 28 T cell receptor beta chains below, sequenced in a study of blood T cell repertoires in COVID-19. The data were produced by immunoSEQ multiplex PCR, yet TCRdb's version contains in-frame clones alone and is incomplete. The sample records fewer than 350,000 clones, roughly 90% being singletons. The sequencing sample was made of PBMCs or T cells enriched from blood (not recorded which). These TCRs come from a man aged 55 to 70 who had recovered from COVID-19.

As DNA, the CDR3 is TGCGCCAGCAGCTTAGCCGCGTGGGGACAGAGCACAGATACGCAGTATTTT. Its translation: CASSLAAWGQSTDTQYF. The chain is built from TRBV5-1 and TRBJ2-3, with 7 bases that match TRBD1. There are 17 residues in the CDR3. CDR1 and CDR2 from the germline V gene are SGHRS and YFSETQ. Trimming took 2 bases from V and 0 from J; bases not matched to a gene: 9.

The chain is built from TRBV11-2 and TRBJ1-5, with D possibly TRBD1 on 5 matching bases. CDR1 and CDR2 from the germline V gene are SGHAT and FQNNGV. V was trimmed by 5 bases and J by 1 base, leaving 15 bases between them. The CDR3 totals 16 residues. The CDR3 loop is CASSRGGSWSNQPQHF. CDR3 nucleotide sequence: TGTGCCAGCAGCCGGGGGGGGTCTTGGAGCAATCAGCCCCAGCATTTT.

The rearrangement joins TRBV15 to TRBJ2-1; D perhaps matches TRBD2 (5 bases). Looked up from germline, CDR1 is LNHNV and CDR2 is YYDKDF (reference sequence). The ends were cut back, 5 bases at V and 8 bases at J, with 16 bases in the middle. The CDR3 is made up of 14 amino acids. As DNA, the CDR3 is TGTGCCACCAGCCTCCGGACTGGTCAGGATGAGCAGTTCTTC. Its translation is CATSLRTGQDEQFF.

J is TRBJ1-2 and V is TRBV19, with TRBD1 matching over 12 bases. The V gene end was trimmed by 10 bases and the J gene end by 4 bases; junction bases not matched to a gene: 10. The CDR3 length is 15 residues. Germline CDR1 and CDR2: LNHDA and SQIVND (reference sequence). The CDR3 loop reads CATRDRGRPLYGYTF. Here the CDR3 DNA reads TGTGCCACAAGGGACAGGGGGCGCCCCCTCTATGGCTACACCTTC.

The rearrangement links TRBV28 to TRBJ2-1; 8 bases line up with TRBD2. V lost 1 base and J lost 0; bases outside the gene matches: 8. The CDR3 runs 18 residues. From germline, CDR1 is MDHEN and CDR2 SYDVKM. CDR3 residues: CASSLFGGRPDSYNEQFF. The CDR3, as DNA: TGTGCCAGCAGTTTATTTGGCGGGAGGCCCGACTCCTACAATGAGCAGTTCTTC. Combining the CDR3 with reference TRBV28 and TRBJ2-1 gives the whole variable domain DVKVTQSSRYLVKRTGEKVFLECVQDMDHENMFWYRQDPGLGLRLIYFSYDVKMKEKGDIPEGYSVSREKKERFSLILESASTNQTSMYLCASSLFGGRPDSYNEQFFGPGTRLTVL.

The rearrangement uses TRBV27 and TRBJ1-5, with no clear D. The CDR3 is made up of 16 amino acids. V gave up 5 bases and J gave up 0 bases, with 14 bases separating them. The germline CDR1 and CDR2 sequences are MNHEY and SMNVEV (reference sequence). CDR3 protein: CASSILGTNSNQPQHF. CDR3 coding DNA: TGTGCCAGCAGTATACTCGGTACCAATAGCAATCAGCCCCAGCATTTT.

This chain joins TRBV23-1 and TRBJ2-5, with 8 bases identical to TRBD2. TRBV23-1 is recorded as an ORF, its role being uncertain. The CDR3 has 16 amino acids. Losses at the gene ends were 8 bases for V and 3 bases for J; bases not matched to a gene: 14. CDR3 loop: CASLNAASGRKETQYF. For the CDR3, the DNA is TGCGCCAGCCTCAACGCCGCCAGCGGGAGAAAAGAGACCCAGTACTTC.

The gene calls are TRBV24-1 and TRBJ2-7; weak D call: TRBD1 (5 bases). The CDR3 is 11 amino acids. Trimming removed 10 bases at V and 5 bases at J, with 11 bases between. Germline V CDR1 and CDR2: KGHDR, SFDVKD. CDR3 bases: TGTGCCACGGGGCAAAACGACGAGCAGTACTTC. Its translation is CATGQNDEQYF.

This chain uses TRBV7-3 with TRBJ1-1; no definite D call. CDR3 length equals 15 residues. Germline V CDR1 and CDR2: SGHTA, FQGTGA. Between the trimmed V and J ends, which lost 4 bases and 0 bases, there was a span of 12 bases. CDR3 sequence reads: CASSSNRELNTEAFF. The CDR3 bases are TGTGCCAGCAGCTCCAACAGAGAGTTGAACACTGAAGCTTTCTTT.

This rearrangement joins TRBV6-1 to TRBJ2-7; TRBD2 is a possible D gene (6 bases). The CDR3 is 15 residues long. Germline CDR1 is MNHNS and CDR2 is SASEGT. V was clipped by 1 base and J by 0 bases, with 10 bases between them. CDR3 loop: CASSEGGRGSYEQYF. CDR3 nucleotides: TGTGCCAGCAGTGAAGGAGGGCGGGGCTCCTACGAGCAGTACTTC.

This chain uses TRBV6-4 with TRBJ2-3; D is ambiguous. CDR1 is MRHNA and CDR2 is SNTAGT in the germline V gene. Trimming removed 0 bases at V and 0 bases at J, with 10 bases between. The CDR3 is made up of 16 amino acids. Here the CDR3 reads CASSDSGSISTDTQYF. The CDR3 nucleotides read TGTGCCAGCAGTGACTCCGGTAGCATTAGCACAGATACGCAGTATTTT.

This chain links TRBV11-2 with TRBJ1-1, with no clear D. This CDR3 is built from 12 residues. The V and J ends lost 0 bases and 12 bases respectively, with 11 bases between them. CDR1 and CDR2 from the germline V gene are SGHAT and FQNNGV. CDR3 in amino acids: CASSLDGLETFF. Written as DNA, the CDR3 is TGTGCCAGCAGCTTAGATGGCCTGGAGACTTTCTTT.

This clone came up a few times. This sequence joins TRBV6-5 and TRBJ1-1, with D hard to call. CDR3 length equals 13 residues. V was cut by 8 bases and J by 5 bases, with 15 bases left in between. CDR1 and CDR2 (germline): MNHEY, SVGAGI. CDR3 DNA: TGTGCCAGCTACCGTCGGCGGGAAACTGAAGCTTTCTTT. This codes for CASYRRRETEAFF.

This clone was seen just once. The V and J genes are TRBV9 and TRBJ2-3, with a weak D call TRBD1 (6 bases). The CDR3 is 14 amino acids. Trimming removed 1 base at V and 9 bases at J, with 15 bases between. Germline lookup yields CDR1 SGDLS and CDR2 YYNGEE. CDR3 in amino acids: CASSVTLQGETQYF. The CDR3 DNA follows: TGTGCCAGCAGCGTAACACTACAGGGTGAAACGCAGTATTTT.

The rearrangement joins TRBV7-9 to TRBJ2-1; TRBD2 agrees at 9 bases. The length of the CDR3 is 15 residues. Trimming cost V 1 base and J 4 bases; bases outside gene matches: 2. Germline V gene sequence: CDR1 SEHNR, CDR2 FQNEAQ (reference sequence). The CDR3 DNA is TGTGCCAGCAGCTTAGGACTAGCGGAATACAATGAGCAGTTCTTC. It yields the protein CASSLGLAEYNEQFF.

This chain joins TRBV5-1 and TRBJ2-7; D might be TRBD1 (5 bases). Trimming stripped 3 bases from V and 1 base from J, with 14 bases between. The CDR3 has 15 amino acids. CDR1 is SGHRS and CDR2 is YFSETQ in the germline V gene. CDR3 sequence (DNA): TGCGCCAGCAGCTCCACAGGATTACGATCCTACGAGCAGTACTTC. Encoded protein: CASSSTGLRSYEQYF.

CDR3 loop: CASSYSGAAHNEQFF. The CDR3 DNA reads as TGTGCCAGCAGTTACTCGGGGGCGGCTCATAATGAGCAGTTCTTC. This rearrangement joins TRBV6-5 to TRBJ2-1; the D gene is possibly TRBD1 (6 bases). Trimming stripped 0 bases from V and 7 bases from J, with 13 bases between. Germline V CDR1 and CDR2: MNHEY, SVGAGI. This CDR3 has 15 residues.

This clone was seen only a few times. The chain joins TRBV5-1 to TRBJ2-7, with D perhaps matching TRBD1 (6 bases). The germline V gene encodes CDR1 SGHRS and CDR2 YFSETQ. V dropped 0 bases and J dropped 0 bases, with 13 bases sitting between them. The CDR3 consists of 16 residues. The CDR3 protein is CASSLVTGSSSYEQYF. CDR3 bases: TGCGCCAGCAGCTTGGTTACAGGGTCCAGCTCCTACGAGCAGTACTTC. Full variable domain (remainder filled in from reference TRBV5-1 and TRBJ2-7): KAGVTQTPRYLIKTRGQQVTLSCSPISGHRSVSWYQQTPGQGLQFLFEYFSETQRNKGNFPGRFSGRQFSNSRSEMNVSTLELGDSALYLCASSLVTGSSSYEQYFGPGTRLTVT.

V usage is TRBV9 and J usage is TRBJ1-2; no firm D call. This CDR3 is 15 amino acids long. V was trimmed by 0 bases and J by 0 bases, leaving 9 bases between them. Germline V lookup: CDR1 SGDLS, CDR2 YYNGEE. The CDR3 is CASSVVTVSNYGYTF. CDR3 nucleotides: TGTGCCAGCAGCGTAGTCACAGTATCTAACTATGGCTACACCTTC.

The V gene is TRBV25-1, the J gene TRBJ1-1; 8 nucleotides match TRBD1. Germline V lookup: CDR1 MGHDK, CDR2 SYGVNS. The CDR3 covers 14 residues. J gave up 4 bases and V 0 bases, and 1 base lay outside the gene matches. DNA of the CDR3: TGTGCCAGCAGTGAATACAGGGGGCTCACTGAAGCTTTCTTT. Protein sequence: CASSEYRGLTEAFF.

About this clone itself: Distinct nucleotide sequences in the sample also encode this CDR3. The chain employs TRBV10-3 and TRBJ1-1, with 7 bases identical to TRBD1. V shed 4 bases and J 4 bases; nucleotides not matched to a gene: 3. The CDR3 length is 13 residues. Germline loops: CDR1 ENHRY, CDR2 SYGVKD. CDR3 coding DNA: TGTGCCATCAGTGTACAGGGGAGCACTGAAGCTTTCTTT. It is translated as CAISVQGSTEAFF.

This clone has just one count. V and J are TRBV18 and TRBJ2-1, with a tentative D call TRBD1 (5 bases). There are 16 residues in the CDR3. Germline V CDR1 and CDR2: KGHSH, LQKENI. The V gene lost 3 bases and the J gene lost 0 bases, with 12 bases spanning the gap. The DNA for the CDR3 is TGTGCCAGCTCACCCACACAGGTGAGCTCCTACAATGAGCAGTTCTTC. Translated, it gives CASSPTQVSSYNEQFF.

CDR3 protein: CASSLDRSGELFF. The CDR3 DNA is TGCGCCAGCAGCTTGGACAGGTCGGGGGAGCTGTTTTTT. The gene calls are TRBV5-1 and TRBJ2-2; tentatively, D is TRBD1 (5 bases). The V end was cut by 0 bases, the J end by 8 bases, with 8 bases between. The CDR3 is 13 amino acids. Per the germline V gene, CDR1 is SGHRS and CDR2 is YFSETQ.

The rearrangement joins TRBV4-2 to TRBJ2-1, with TRBD2 matching 7 bases. Trimming at V came to 1 base and at J to 4 bases, leaving 7 bases not matched to a gene. Per the germline V gene, CDR1 is LGHNA and CDR2 is YNFKEQ. The CDR3 consists of 16 residues. Written as DNA, the CDR3 is TGTGCCAGCAGCCAAGGAGTTGGACTAGAATACAATGAGCAGTTCTTC. Translation gives CASSQGVGLEYNEQFF.

This clone showed up just once. This sequence joins TRBV19 and TRBJ2-1, with TRBD1 matching over 7 bases. This CDR3 spans 16 amino acids. The V gene end was trimmed by 4 bases and the J gene end by 4 bases; junction bases not matched to a gene: 10. Germline V CDR1 and CDR2: LNHDA, SQIVND (reference sequence). The CDR3 is CASSTLEGASYNEQFF. DNA of the CDR3: TGTGCCAGTAGTACGCTTGAGGGGGCCTCGTACAATGAGCAGTTCTTC.

The genes are TRBV29-1 and TRBJ2-1; TRBD1 matches 9 bases. Germline lookup yields CDR1 SQVTM and CDR2 ANQGSEA. V trimming: 6 bases; J trimming: 5 bases; junction bases outside the gene matches: 11. The CDR3 contains 15 residues. CDR3 region: CSVGRQGGADNEQFF. DNA of the CDR3: TGCAGCGTAGGAAGACAGGGGGGCGCCGACAATGAGCAGTTCTTC.

Turning to this clone: One end of the junction does not line up with germline, which may come from a read error. The gene calls are TRBV11-2 and TRBJ2-7; 9 bases are shared with TRBD1. The length of the CDR3 is 13 residues. The germline gives CDR1 SGHAT, CDR2 FQNNGV. CDR3 DNA sequence: TGTGCCAGCAGCTTAGCTACAGGGGGCGCAGGAAACTTC. Residues: CASSLATGGAGNF.

This chain links TRBV11-2 with TRBJ2-7; D gene uncertain. This CDR3 has 12 residues. The V end lost 7 bases, the J end lost 1 base, and 8 bases lay between the germline ends. CDR1 SGHAT and CDR2 FQNNGV come from the germline V gene. The chain's CDR3 is CASTGYSYEQYF. The CDR3 DNA reads as TGTGCCAGCACGGGTTATTCCTACGAGCAGTACTTC.